This TCR beta chain was retrieved from a study of T cells in Graves' hyperthyroidism and ophthalmopathy. Study-wide points: The model identified upcoming ophthalmopathy a median approximately six months ahead of onset.

RNA transcripts were the template for amplifying TCR beta CDR3 regions. First-round RT-PCR targeting the TCR CDR3 was performed with the HTBI primer set. MiXCR was run by TCRdb on the multiplex PCR reads, yielding one entry per CDR3 protein. This sample has about 610,000 distinct CDR3 sequences; about 45% occur once, and the top ten carry around 7.7%. This clonotype was detected many times. The antigen remains unidentified. Uncontrolled infection, other autoimmune disease, pregnancy or lactation barred patients from enrollment. CDR3 length: 12 amino acids. Trimming took off 0 bases at V and 6 bases at J, with 6 bases between the two ends. Germline CDR1 reads SQVTM; CDR2 reads ANQGSEA.

Sequencing used peripheral blood or thyroid tissue (not recorded which). The chain links TRBV29-1 to TRBJ2-1; no clear D gene. The clonotype originates from a woman aged 18-29 years with Graves' hyperthyroidism. The CDR3 sequence: CSVEEHPNEQFF. CDR3 sequence (DNA): TGCAGCGTTGAAGAACACCCCAATGAGCAGTTCTTC.